The clone carrying this T cell receptor (beta chain) was picked up one time. TCRdb keeps only in-frame clones here, not all; method: immunoSEQ multiplex PCR. This table has about 59,000 clones, approximately 91% appearing once. The data belong to a study of T cell changes during pregnancy in multiple sclerosis. This CDR3 is 14 amino acids long. Germline loops: CDR1 SGHNT, CDR2 YYREEE (reference sequence). V gave up 9 bases and J gave up 0 bases, with 14 bases separating them. Material: peripheral blood, obtained in the second trimester of pregnancy. This sequence joins TRBV5-4 and TRBJ2-3, with D perhaps TRBD1 (5 bases). This clonotype was sampled from a female donor with multiple sclerosis, enrolled in a pregnancy study. CDR3 protein: CATHQGASTDTQYF. In nucleotides, the CDR3 is TGTGCCACTCACCAGGGTGCAAGCACAGATACGCAGTATTTT.